This TCR beta chain was recorded in a study of shared clonotypes between healthy human individuals. Deep was the level at which the assay was run. This table comes from immunoSEQ multiplex PCR, and its TCRdb copy is limited to in-frame clones, with some not included. The sample includes fewer than 400,000 clones, roughly 70% of them seen just once. CDR1 MNHEY and CDR2 SVGAGI come from the germline V gene. Trimming took 7 bases from V and 4 from J, leaving 13 bases between them. CDR3 length equals 13 residues. This chain joins TRBV6-5 and TRBJ1-2; D is perhaps TRBD1 (6 bases). The material sequenced was memory CD4+ T cells sorted from blood. As to subset: CD45RA-negative fraction. The receptor comes from a man aged 30-40 years in good health. The CDR3 is CASNQGLGYGYTF. The CDR3 DNA follows: TGTGCCAGCAACCAGGGGCTCGGCTATGGCTACACCTTC.